This section outlines one T cell receptor (beta chain) sequence together with its context. The specificity of this receptor is unknown. Per-base qualities were not stored, and no clone one base away is much larger. Participants in the prospective study were aged roughly 18 to 100 years, lived in about two dozen United States geographic areas, and enrolled through a virtual design. In the prospective study, cohorts were assigned on the basis of participant-reported clinical history obtained from a screening survey and a study questionnaire. Recovered participants in ImmuneRACE Cohort 3 were defined as having two consecutive negative NP/OP PCR tests, clearance from a healthcare professional, or resolution of symptoms. Mobile phlebotomists in the prospective study collected whole blood, serum and a nasopharyngeal or oropharyngeal swab from every participant. Additional blood draws and questionnaires over an approximately two-month period could optionally be provided by prospective study participants. Blood samples from the prospective study were shipped frozen or at room temperature prior to DNA extraction.

TCRbeta CDR3 regions were amplified from genomic DNA using the immunoSEQ Assay, a bias-controlled multiplex PCR. The published analysis was carried out like this. Nucleated cell counts per sample were estimated from amplification of reference gene primers within the assay. Sequence reads were collapsed and filtered to measure the absolute abundance of every unique TCRbeta CDR3 rearrangement. For each sample, productive Simpson clonality was calculated by taking the square root of Simpson's diversity index across productive rearrangements. TCRdb limited this immuneACCESS table to in-frame rearrangements with V and J called. A share of clones is missing; checked studies link under half to unresolved V genes, and the rest is unexplained. The V and J calls and the clone size are those of that table, but D and trimming were determined from the DNA. The sample includes fewer than 300,000 clones, with about 85% observed a single time. The top ten hold around 2.3% of the sample.

Unmatched junction bases come to 8, with V trimmed by 5 bases and J by 5 bases. The CDR3 measures 16 amino acids from cysteine to phenylalanine. Only the CDR3 DNA is retained, 48 bases long and in frame from the first base. CDR1 and CDR2 are read off the germline V gene as SGHRS and YFSETQ. These data come from a study of blood T cell repertoires in COVID-19 (dated by TCRdb to 2020 to 2022). General notes on the study: Samples covering the acute and convalescent phases of COVID-19 were provided by collaborators in the United States, Italy and Spain. Samples were obtained from the ongoing ImmuneRACE study (first 160 participants) and from some 1,300 subjects provided by 6 global collaborators. The repertoires were made available in a free public database intended to serve as a resource for research on the immune response to SARS-CoV-2. Where HLA class I and class II types were available, the types were taken from metadata supplied by the sample provider, not from assay-based typing. Subjects who had been exposed to COVID-19, were actively infected with it, or had recovered from it provided the deeply sampled blood TCRbeta repertoires that made up the dataset. The material from the prospective study consisted of cDNA or gDNA derived from T cells, B-cell-depleted T cells, or PBMCs. The sample metadata nearly always contained a de-identified subject ID, COVID-19 status, age in years and sex.

Overall study outcomes, separate from this receptor: The quantity of clinical and demographic metadata differed by source and by participant and was supplied without curation.

The sequence was collected from a woman aged 45 to 65 who had recovered from COVID-19. Sequenced input: PBMCs or T cells enriched from blood (not recorded which). The chain links TRBV5-1 with TRBJ2-1; 12 of the junction bases match TRBD2. The nucleotide sequence is TGCGCCAGCAGTAAGCCGGGACTAGCGGGCCACAATGAGCAGTTCTTC. Its translation reads: CASSKPGLAGHNEQFF.